The rows below give T cell receptor beta chains drawn from one sample of a study of patients and donors after allogeneic stem cell transplantation. Each CDR3 protein gets one entry after TCRdb re-called the RT-PCR reads with MiXCR. The profile shows hundreds of thousands of distinct CDR3 sequences, under 20% of them singletons. Sequenced material: blood, either unsorted or a sorted T cell fraction (not recorded which). The source of these receptors is a human donor who was either an allogeneic HSCT recipient or a stem cell or donor lymphocyte infusion donor (not recorded which). It is not recorded whose cells these are; they may come from a transplant donor. The CDR3 runs from the conserved cysteine through the conserved F or W. Fields, in order: CDR3 length, V gene, J gene, CDR3 protein.

>16|TRBV28|TRBJ2-2
CASKGLAGSNTGELFF
>13|TRBV30|TRBJ2-1
CAWSVDSRGAPVF
>13|TRBV12-3/TRBV12-4|TRBJ1-2
CGQAPPRSLGYTF
>15|TRBV5-1|TRBJ1-2
CASSLAQGHRDGYTF
>16|TRBV6-1|TRBJ1-1
CASRTPGSPIGTEAFF
>15|TRBV5-1|TRBJ2-7
CASSSPGQGIKEQYF
>14|TRBV5-1|TRBJ2-5
CASSTSIPKETQYF
>17|TRBV6-2/TRBV6-3|TRBJ2-3
CASSYPDSHPDTDTQYF
>14|TRBV12-3/TRBV12-4|TRBJ2-7
CASSPRASSYEQYF
>12|TRBV29-1|TRBJ1-1
CSGRDRPTEAFF
>13|TRBV29-1|TRBJ1-2
CSVDQDRNYGYTF
>15|TRBV12-3/TRBV12-4|TRBJ1-1
CASSLTGSMNTEAFF
>17|TRBV6-1|TRBJ1-6
CASRGGTVGSYNSPLHF
>17|TRBV4-3|TRBJ2-1
CASSQGRRDRASNEQFF
>14|TRBV2|TRBJ2-7
CASTGASLSYEQYF